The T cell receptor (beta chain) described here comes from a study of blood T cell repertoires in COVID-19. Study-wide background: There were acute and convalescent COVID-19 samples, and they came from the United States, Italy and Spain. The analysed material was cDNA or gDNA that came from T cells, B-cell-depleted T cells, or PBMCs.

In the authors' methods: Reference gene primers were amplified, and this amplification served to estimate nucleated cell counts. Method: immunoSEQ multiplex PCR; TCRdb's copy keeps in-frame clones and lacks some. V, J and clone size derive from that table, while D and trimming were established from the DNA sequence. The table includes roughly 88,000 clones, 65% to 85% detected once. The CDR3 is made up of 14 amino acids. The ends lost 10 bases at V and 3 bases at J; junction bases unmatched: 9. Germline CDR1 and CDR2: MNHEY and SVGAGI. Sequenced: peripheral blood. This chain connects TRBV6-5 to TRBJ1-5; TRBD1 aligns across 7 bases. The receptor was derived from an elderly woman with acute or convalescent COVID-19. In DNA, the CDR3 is TGTGCCAACGGACAGGCTGGCCCCAATCAGCCCCAGCATTTT. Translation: CANGQAGPNQPQHF.